This TCR beta chain was retrieved from a study of blood T cell repertoires in COVID-19. Overall study: There were acute and convalescent COVID-19 samples, and they came from the United States, Italy and Spain. T cells, B-cell-depleted T cells, or PBMCs supplied cDNA or gDNA.

Study processing details: Reference gene primer amplification gave nucleated cell count estimates. This table comes from immunoSEQ multiplex PCR, and its TCRdb copy is limited to in-frame clones, with some not included. Clone size and V and J calls were adopted from that table, with D and trimming inferred from the DNA. Of over 70,000 clones listed, 90% are singletons. The ends were cut back, 1 base at V and 6 bases at J, with 9 bases in the middle. CDR3 size: 13 residues. The germline gives CDR1 SGHNT, CDR2 YYREEE (reference sequence). Enrollment of patients from Seattle took place during active infection, with longitudinal follow-up.

This clonotype was obtained from a man younger than 30 with COVID-19, enrolled during active disease. The sample was peripheral blood. The chain couples TRBV5-4 to TRBJ2-3, with D maybe TRBD2 (5 bases). CDR3 residues: CASSLRGSDTQYF. In DNA, the CDR3 is TGTGCCAGCAGCTTGAGAGGGTCGGATACGCAGTATTTT.